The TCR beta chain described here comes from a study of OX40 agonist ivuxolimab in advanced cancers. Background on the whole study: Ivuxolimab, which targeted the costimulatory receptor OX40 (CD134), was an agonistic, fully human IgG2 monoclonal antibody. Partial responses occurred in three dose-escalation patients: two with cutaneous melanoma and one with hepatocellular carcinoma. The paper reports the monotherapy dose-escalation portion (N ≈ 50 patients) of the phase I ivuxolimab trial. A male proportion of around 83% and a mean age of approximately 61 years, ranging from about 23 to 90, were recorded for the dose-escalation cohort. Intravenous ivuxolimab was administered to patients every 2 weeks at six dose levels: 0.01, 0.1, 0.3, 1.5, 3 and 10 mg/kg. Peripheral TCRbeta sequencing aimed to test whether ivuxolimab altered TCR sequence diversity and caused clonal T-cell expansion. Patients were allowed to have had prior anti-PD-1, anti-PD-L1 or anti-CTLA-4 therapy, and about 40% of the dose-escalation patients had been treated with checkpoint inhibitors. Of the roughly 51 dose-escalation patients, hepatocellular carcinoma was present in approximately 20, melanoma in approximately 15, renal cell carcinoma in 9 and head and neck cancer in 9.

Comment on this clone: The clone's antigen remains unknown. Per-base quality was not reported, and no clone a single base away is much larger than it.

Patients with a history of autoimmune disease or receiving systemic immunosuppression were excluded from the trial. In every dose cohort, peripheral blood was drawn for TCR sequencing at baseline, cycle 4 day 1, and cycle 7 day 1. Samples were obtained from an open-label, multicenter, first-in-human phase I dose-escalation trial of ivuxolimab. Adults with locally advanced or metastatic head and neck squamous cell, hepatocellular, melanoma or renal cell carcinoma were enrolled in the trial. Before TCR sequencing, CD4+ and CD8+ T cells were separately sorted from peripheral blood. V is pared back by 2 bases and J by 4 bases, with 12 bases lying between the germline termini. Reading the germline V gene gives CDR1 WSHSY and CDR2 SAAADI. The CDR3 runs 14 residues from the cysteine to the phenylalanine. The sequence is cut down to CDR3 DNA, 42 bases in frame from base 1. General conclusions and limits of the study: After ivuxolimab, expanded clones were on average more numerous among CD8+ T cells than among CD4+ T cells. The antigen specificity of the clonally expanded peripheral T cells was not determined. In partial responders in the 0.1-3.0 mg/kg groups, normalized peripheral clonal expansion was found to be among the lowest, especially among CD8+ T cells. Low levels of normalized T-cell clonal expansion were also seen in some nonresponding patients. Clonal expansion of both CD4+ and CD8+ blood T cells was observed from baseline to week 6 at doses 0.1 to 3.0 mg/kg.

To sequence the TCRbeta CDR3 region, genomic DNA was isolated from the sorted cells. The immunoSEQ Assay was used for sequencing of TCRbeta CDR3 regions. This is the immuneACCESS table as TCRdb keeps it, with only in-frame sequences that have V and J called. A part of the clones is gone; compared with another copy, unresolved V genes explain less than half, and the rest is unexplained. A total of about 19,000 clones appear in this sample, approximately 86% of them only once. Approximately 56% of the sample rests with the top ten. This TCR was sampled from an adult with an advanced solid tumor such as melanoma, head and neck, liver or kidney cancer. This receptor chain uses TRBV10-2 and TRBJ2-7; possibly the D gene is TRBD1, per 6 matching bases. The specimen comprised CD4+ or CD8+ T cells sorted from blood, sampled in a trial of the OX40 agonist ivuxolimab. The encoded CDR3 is CASSETGLSYEQYF. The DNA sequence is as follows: TGCGCCAGCAGTGAGACAGGGTTAAGTTACGAGCAGTACTTC.